Listed here are 13 T cell receptor beta chains from one sample, sequenced in a study of identical twins. TCRdb re-derived calls from the 5' RACE reads in MiXCR, one entry per CDR3 protein. The data hold around 250,000 distinct CDR3 sequences, with about an eighth observed a single time. These data were also filed under a second study, of yellow fever vaccine responses in identical twins.

Sequencing used memory (CD45RO+) T cells sorted from blood. The receptors originated from a woman aged 18-35 years in good health.

The chain links TRBV20-1 to TRBJ2-7; 7 nucleotides agree with TRBD1. After removal of 3 bases from V and 3 bases from J, the junction contained 11 bases not matched to a gene. CDR3 length: 15 amino acids. Germline V gives CDR1 DFQATT, CDR2 SNEGSKA (reference sequence). CDR3 DNA sequence: TGCAGTGCTAGGGCATTCCAGGGGGAAAACTACGAGCAGTACTTC. This translates into CSARAFQGENYEQYF.

This clonotype was counted between two and nine times. The chain is built from TRBV24-1 and TRBJ2-7; possible D gene TRBD2, 5 bases. The V gene's germline CDR1 is KGHDR and CDR2 SFDVKD. Trimming left V 5 bases short and J 7 bases short, with 14 bases between. The CDR3 extends over 13 amino acids. The CDR3 DNA follows: TGTGCCACCAGTGGGTCGGCCTCGGGGGAGCAGTACTTC. Residues: CATSGSASGEQYF.

A remark on this clonotype: The junction shows a germline mismatch at one end, possibly a read error. Here the CDR3 DNA reads TGTGCCAGCACCCAAGTCGGAACAGTTTCCGGGGAGCTGTTTTTT. Translated: CASTQVGTVSGELFF. The J gene is TRBJ2-2, the V gene TRBV3-1; D call uncertain. Per the germline V gene, CDR1 is LGHDT and CDR2 is YNNKEL (reference sequence). The CDR3 spans 15 residues.

This chain uses TRBV3-1 with TRBJ2-1; 12 bases align to TRBD2. Germline lookup yields CDR1 LGHDT and CDR2 YNNKEL (reference sequence). This CDR3 comprises 17 residues. After removal of 0 bases from V and 16 bases from J, the junction contained 16 bases not matched to a gene. The CDR3 protein is CASSQDPTSGSGVFIFF. For the CDR3, the DNA is TGTGCCAGCAGCCAAGATCCGACTAGCGGGAGTGGCGTTTTTATTTTCTTC.

This clonotype showed up just a few times. V gene TRBV20-1 combines with J gene TRBJ2-1, with TRBD2 as a possible D gene (6 bases). Between the trimmed V and J ends, which lost 3 bases and 10 bases, there was a span of 16 bases. The V gene's germline CDR1 is DFQATT and CDR2 SNEGSKA (reference sequence). CDR3 length equals 13 residues. CDR3 in amino acids: CSASVSGSGEQFF. DNA for the CDR3: TGCAGTGCTAGTGTCAGTGGGAGCGGGGAGCAGTTCTTC.

V usage is TRBV15 and J usage is TRBJ2-3; TRBD1 aligns across 8 bases. Per the germline V gene, CDR1 is LNHNV and CDR2 is YYDKDF (reference sequence). The CDR3 has 15 amino acids. V shed 1 base and J 8 bases; nucleotides not matched to a gene: 8. Written as DNA, the CDR3 is TGTGCCACCAGCAGAGGGGGACAGGTCGAAACTACGCAGTATTTT. It specifies CATSRGGQVETTQYF.

In nucleotides, the CDR3 is TGCAGTGCTAGAGACCCGGGGTCGGGGGCCAATGAGCAGTTCTTC. It encodes CSARDPGSGANEQFF. The V gene is TRBV20-1, the J gene TRBJ2-1; the D call may be TRBD1 or TRBD2 (6 bases each). The germline V gene encodes CDR1 DFQATT and CDR2 SNEGSKA (reference sequence). The CDR3 spans 15 residues. V was cut by 0 bases and J by 6 bases, with 15 bases left in between.

The chain employs TRBV25-1 and TRBJ2-3; 16 bases align to TRBD2. CDR1 and CDR2 (germline): MGHDK, SYGVNS. J lost 2 bases, V lost 2 bases, and 13 bases had no gene match. The CDR3 runs to 21 residues. Here the CDR3 reads CASSELTEGLAGGPATDTQYF. In DNA form, the CDR3 reads TGTGCCAGCAGTGAACTTACTGAGGGACTAGCGGGGGGGCCTGCCACAGATACGCAGTATTTT.

This clonotype was recorded at least ten times. The chain carries TRBV7-8 and TRBJ1-4; weak D call: TRBD1 (6 bases). CDR3 length equals 15 residues. V shed 1 base and J shed 8 bases, with 14 bases lying between them. The germline V gene encodes CDR1 SGHVS and CDR2 FQNEAQ. The CDR3 loop reads CASSLETGRVEKLFF. The CDR3 nucleotides are TGTGCCAGCAGCTTAGAGACAGGCCGAGTAGAAAAACTGTTTTTT.

This clonotype was recorded a few times. The chain has TRBV5-6 and TRBJ2-5, with TRBD1 identical over 8 bases. CDR3 length: 15 residues. The V gene's germline CDR1 is SGHDT and CDR2 YYEEEE. The V and J ends lost 3 bases and 5 bases, in that order; junction bases with no gene match: 9. CDR3 loop: CASSSFEAGGETQYF. Here the CDR3 DNA reads TGTGCCAGCAGCTCCTTTGAGGCAGGGGGCGAGACCCAGTACTTC.

In this sample, this clonotype turned up a few times. The V and J genes are TRBV12-3 or TRBV12-4 and TRBJ1-5, with a tentative D call TRBD1 (6 bases). CDR3 length: 16 amino acids. V lost 5 bases to trimming and J lost 2 bases, with 16 bases between them. DNA of the CDR3: TGTGCCAGCAGTCGATCCTTAGGGGGAGGCAATCAGCCCCAGCATTTT. This translates into CASSRSLGGGNQPQHF.

The rearrangement joins TRBV28 to TRBJ2-7; 7 bases are a match to TRBD1. Germline V gives CDR1 MDHEN, CDR2 SYDVKM. This CDR3 spans 15 amino acids. V was pared by 7 bases and J by 3 bases, with 12 bases of the junction left unmatched. DNA of the CDR3: TGTGCCAGCACCCCTTCGGGACAGCCAAACTACGAGCAGTACTTC. Amino acids: CASTPSGQPNYEQYF.

The table lists this clonotype with a few counts. V gene TRBV20-1 combines with J gene TRBJ2-3, with D perhaps TRBD1 or TRBD2 (5 bases each). Germline V lookup: CDR1 DFQATT, CDR2 SNEGSKA (reference sequence). CDR3 length: 13 residues. Trimming shortened V by 1 base and J by 5 bases, and 10 bases separated the two germline ends. DNA of the CDR3: TGCAGTGCTAGAGGGGGGAAGAAAGATACGCAGTATTTT. Translated, it gives CSARGGKKDTQYF.